A single sample is the source of the 32 T cell receptor beta chains below, sequenced in a study of T cells in localized non-small cell lung cancer. TCRdb keeps only in-frame clones here, not all; method: immunoSEQ multiplex PCR. The top ten hold 10% of the sample, which has about 29,000 clones, 89% seen once. Sample: peripheral blood, taken before any cancer treatment. These receptors were taken from a woman aged 40 to 75 with stage I lung adenocarcinoma.

The genes are TRBV19 and TRBJ1-2, with 7 bases that match TRBD1. Germline V gene data show CDR1 as LNHDA and CDR2 as SQIVND (reference sequence). The CDR3 loop spans 14 amino acids. Trimming took 3 bases from V and 5 from J; bases not matched to a gene: 6. The CDR3 DNA is TGTGCCAGTAGTATTAGCAGGGGGAGATATGGCTACACCTTC. Translated, it gives CASSISRGRYGYTF.

The V call is TRBV5-1, the J call TRBJ2-2; TRBD2 aligns across 7 bases. The CDR3 totals 17 residues. Unmatched junction bases numbered 7, after V lost 0 bases and J lost 2 bases. Germline CDR1 and CDR2: SGHRS and YFSETQ. CDR3 sequence: CASSLGVSSGNTGELFF. CDR3 sequence (DNA): TGCGCCAGCAGCTTGGGGGTTTCTAGCGGAAACACCGGGGAGCTGTTTTTT.

The chain carries TRBV11-2 and TRBJ1-1; D unclear. Per germline, CDR1 SGHAT and CDR2 FQNNGV. V was pared by 2 bases and J by 0 bases, with 10 bases between. The CDR3 loop spans 15 amino acids. Here the CDR3 DNA reads TGTGCCAGCAGCTTATTCCCAGAAATGAACACTGAAGCTTTCTTT. Amino acid sequence: CASSLFPEMNTEAFF.

This chain joins TRBV28 and TRBJ2-7, with 11 bases matching TRBD2. This CDR3 has 15 residues. CDR1 and CDR2 from the germline V gene are MDHEN and SYDVKM. Trimming at V came to 6 bases and at J to 4 bases, leaving 8 bases not matched to a gene. CDR3 bases: TGTGCCAGCAGACCTACTAGCGGGAGTATTTACGAGCAGTACTTC. This sequence encodes CASRPTSGSIYEQYF.

The gene calls are TRBV18 and TRBJ2-5; D is perhaps TRBD2 (5 bases). Germline V gene data show CDR1 as KGHSH and CDR2 as LQKENI. This CDR3 contains 13 residues. The V end lost 0 bases, the J end lost 3 bases, and 5 bases lay between the germline ends. The CDR3 sequence: CASSPPGEETQYF. The CDR3 DNA follows: TGTGCCAGCTCACCACCGGGAGAAGAGACCCAGTACTTC.

This clone was recorded only once. V usage is TRBV6-5 and J usage is TRBJ2-2, with 7 bases that match TRBD1. CDR3 length: 15 residues. The germline gives CDR1 MNHEY, CDR2 SVGAGI. The J segment lost 0 bases and the V segment lost 4 bases, leaving 2 bases of the junction unmatched. The CDR3 nucleotides read TGTGCCAGCAGTTCCGGGACAGCGAACACCGGGGAGCTGTTTTTT. Translating gives CASSSGTANTGELFF.

This chain links TRBV14 with TRBJ2-7, with D unclear. CDR3 length: 13 residues. Germline lookup yields CDR1 SGHDN and CDR2 FVKESK. Trimming stripped 1 base from V and 3 bases from J, with 7 bases between. The CDR3 region has the DNA TGTGCCAGCAGCCAAGGAGTCTTCTACGAGCAGTACTTC. It specifies CASSQGVFYEQYF.

This chain uses TRBV6-6 with TRBJ2-7; D gene uncertain. From germline, CDR1 is MNHNY and CDR2 SVGAGI (reference sequence). Trimming cost V 2 bases and J 5 bases, with 16 bases left between them. This CDR3 has 15 residues. In DNA form, the CDR3 reads TGTGCCAGCAGTTACGGCGCCGAGGAGACCCACGAGCAGTACTTC. It is translated as CASSYGAEETHEQYF.

The V gene is TRBV27, the J gene TRBJ2-1, with 7 bases identical to TRBD2. Losses at the gene ends were 4 bases for V and 6 bases for J; bases not matched to a gene: 18. This CDR3 is built from 18 residues. Per germline, CDR1 MNHEY and CDR2 SMNVEV (reference sequence). Written as DNA, the CDR3 is TGTGCCAGCAGTTACCTAGCGGCCCACCCCCGAGGATCCAATGAGCAGTTCTTC. Its protein is CASSYLAAHPRGSNEQFF.

V gene TRBV30 combines with J gene TRBJ2-6; 10 bases are shared with TRBD1. Germline-derived CDR1 and CDR2 are GTSNPN and SVGIG (reference sequence). The CDR3 is made up of 18 amino acids. With 3 bases clipped from V and 4 bases from J, the junction kept 12 bases outside the gene matches. CDR3 nucleotide sequence: TGTGCCTGGAGCCGGCCCGACAGGGGGCTCAGAGGGGCCAACGTCCTGACTTTC. This encodes CAWSRPDRGLRGANVLTF.

Only one count was recorded for this clone. V usage is TRBV28 and J usage is TRBJ1-1; 7 bases match TRBD1. This CDR3 contains 15 residues. Germline trimming cut 4 bases from V and 4 bases from J; bases unmatched to any gene: 9. Per germline, CDR1 MDHEN and CDR2 SYDVKM. The CDR3 protein is CASSSPGAGGTEAFF. CDR3 nucleotide sequence: TGTGCCAGCAGTTCCCCCGGAGCAGGGGGCACTGAAGCTTTCTTT.

The chain is built from TRBV28 and TRBJ2-1; D is uncertain. The CDR3 loop spans 11 amino acids. Trimming took off 5 bases at V and 6 bases at J, with 5 bases between the two ends. Germline CDR1 MDHEN, CDR2 SYDVKM. The CDR3: CASSILNEQFF. CDR3 DNA: TGTGCCAGCAGTATCCTCAATGAGCAGTTCTTC.

This chain uses TRBV2 with TRBJ2-3, with 8 bases fitting TRBD2. J was trimmed by 4 bases and V by 6 bases; bases with no gene match: 9. Germline CDR1 and CDR2: SNHLY and FYNNEI. The CDR3 covers 15 residues. CDR3 bases: TGTGCCAGCAGCGGTGTTAGCGGGAACGCAGATACGCAGTATTTT. Encoded protein: CASSGVSGNADTQYF.

The chain is built from TRBV30 and TRBJ1-1; D not resolved. The V and J ends lost 7 bases and 7 bases respectively, with 16 bases between them. The CDR3 contains 12 residues. Germline CDR1 is GTSNPN and CDR2 is SVGIG (reference sequence). The CDR3 protein is CASRRLGGEAFF. CDR3 bases: TGTGCCTCCAGAAGGCTCGGCGGTGAAGCTTTCTTT.

The V and J genes are TRBV7-6 and TRBJ1-1; no definite D call. The germline V gene encodes CDR1 SGHVS and CDR2 FNYEAQ. The CDR3 has 17 amino acids. The V and J ends lost 2 bases and 4 bases respectively, with 20 bases between them. The CDR3 spells CASSLSPRVASGTEAFF. CDR3 nucleotide sequence: TGTGCCAGCAGCTTAAGTCCCCGTGTGGCATCCGGCACTGAAGCTTTCTTT. The full variable domain, with the rest looked up from reference TRBV7-6 and TRBJ1-1, is GAGVSQSPRYKVTKRGQDVALRCDPISGHVSLYWYRQALGQGPEFLTYFNYEAQQDKSGLPNDRFSAERPEGSISTLTIQRTEQRDSAMYRCASSLSPRVASGTEAFFGQGTRLTVV.

The V and J genes are TRBV7-9 and TRBJ1-1; a weak D match, TRBD1 (6 bases). Trimming removed 4 bases from V and 6 bases from J, with 15 bases in between. The CDR3 runs to 14 residues. Germline lookup yields CDR1 SEHNR and CDR2 FQNEAQ (reference sequence). The DNA for the CDR3 is TGTGCCAGCAGCTCGTTACAGGGAGGCCCTGAAGCTTTCTTT. Its protein product is CASSSLQGGPEAFF.

V gene TRBV5-1 combines with J gene TRBJ2-1; TRBD2 might be the D (6 bases). The CDR3 is 12 residues long. The germline V gene has CDR1 SGHRS and CDR2 YFSETQ. With 0 bases removed from V and 10 bases from J, the gap between germline ends came to 8 bases. In nucleotides, the CDR3 is TGCGCCAGCAGCTTGGCGGAGGGAGAGCAGTTCTTC. Translation gives CASSLAEGEQFF.

The genes are TRBV11-3 and TRBJ2-5; TRBD2 agrees at 13 bases. The CDR3 spans 15 residues. V lost 3 bases and J lost 3; bases outside the gene matches: 1. Germline CDR1 and CDR2: SGHNT and YENEEA. CDR3 bases: TGTGCCAGCAGCTTGGGACTAGCGGGGAAAGAGACCCAGTACTTC. Protein sequence: CASSLGLAGKETQYF. Drawing the rest from reference TRBV11-3 and TRBJ2-5, the complete variable domain is EAGVVQSPRYKIIEKKQPVAFWCNPISGHNTLYWYLQNLGQGPELLIRYENEEAVDDSQLPKDRFSAERLKGVDSTLKIQPAELGDSAVYLCASSLGLAGKETQYFGPGTRLLVL.

The CDR3: CASSPRGADTEAFF. CDR3 in DNA: TGTGCCAGCAGCCCCCGGGGGGCCGACACTGAAGCTTTCTTT. This rearrangement joins TRBV21-1 to TRBJ1-1. TRBV21-1 is a pseudogene segment. The CDR3 covers 14 residues.

The chain employs TRBV6-1 and TRBJ1-5; D unclear. CDR1 is MNHNS, CDR2 SASEGT, per germline. This CDR3 comprises 13 residues. Trimming removed 4 bases at V and 6 bases at J, with 10 bases between. CDR3: CASSGETIQPQHF. The DNA of the CDR3 is TGTGCCAGCAGTGGGGAAACCATTCAGCCCCAGCATTTT.

The genes are TRBV5-4 and TRBJ2-1; possibly TRBD2 for D (5 bases). The V end lost 3 bases, the J end lost 0 bases, and 10 bases lay between the germline ends. The length of the CDR3 is 15 residues. Per the germline V gene, CDR1 is SGHNT and CDR2 is YYREEE (reference sequence). This CDR3 is CASSWEKSSYNEQFF. The DNA for the CDR3 is TGTGCCAGCAGCTGGGAGAAGAGCTCCTACAATGAGCAGTTCTTC.

The rearrangement links TRBV28 to TRBJ2-3; TRBD2 agrees at 9 bases. In germline, CDR1 is MDHEN, CDR2 SYDVKM. The CDR3 sequence is 17 residues long. After removal of 4 bases from V and 2 bases from J, the junction contained 10 bases not matched to a gene. CDR3 region: CASSSAGSSGDTDTQYF. CDR3 bases: TGTGCCAGCAGTTCCGCTGGGTCTAGCGGGGACACAGATACGCAGTATTTT. The full variable domain, in which reference TRBV28 and TRBJ2-3 provide the parts outside the CDR3, is DVKVTQSSRYLVKRTGEKVFLECVQDMDHENMFWYRQDPGLGLRLIYFSYDVKMKEKGDIPEGYSVSREKKERFSLILESASTNQTSMYLCASSSAGSSGDTDTQYFGPGTRLTVL.

The DNA for the CDR3 is TGTGCCAGCGAGAGTGCAGGGGCACCTAACTATGGCTACACCTTC. Translated, it gives CASESAGAPNYGYTF. The chain is built from TRBV6-5 and TRBJ1-2; D may be TRBD1 (6 bases). Germline V gene data show CDR1 as MNHEY and CDR2 as SVGAGI. CDR3 size: 15 residues. The ends were cut back, 8 bases at V and 0 bases at J, with 16 bases in the middle.

The chain has TRBV14 and TRBJ2-1; 7 nucleotides align to TRBD1. Trimming cost V 3 bases and J 8 bases; bases outside gene matches: 13. Germline lookup yields CDR1 SGHDN and CDR2 FVKESK. This CDR3 contains 16 residues. CDR3 protein: CASSQRPLSGGYEQFF. The CDR3 coding sequence is TGTGCCAGCAGCCAGCGACCACTTTCAGGGGGTTATGAGCAGTTCTTC.

This sequence joins TRBV20-1 and TRBJ2-4, with unresolved D. CDR3 length equals 11 residues. V shed 7 bases and J shed 6 bases, with 10 bases lying between them. Germline assignment: CDR1 DFQATT and CDR2 SNEGSKA (reference sequence). The CDR3 spells CSVSQANIQYF. The CDR3 nucleotides are TGCAGTGTCAGTCAGGCAAACATTCAGTACTTC.

The chain carries TRBV5-4 and TRBJ2-2, with D possibly TRBD2 on 5 matching bases. V lost 3 bases, J lost 6 bases, and 15 bases lay in between. The germline V gene encodes CDR1 SGHNT and CDR2 YYREEE (reference sequence). This CDR3 is 15 amino acids long. CDR3 amino acids: CASSSDFLPPGELFF. CDR3 coding DNA: TGTGCCAGCAGCTCGGACTTTCTGCCCCCCGGGGAGCTGTTTTTT.

This rearrangement joins TRBV7-9 to TRBJ2-7; no reliable D call. The V and J ends lost 6 bases and 4 bases respectively, with 13 bases between them. CDR3 size: 13 residues. Germline V lookup: CDR1 SEHNR, CDR2 FQNEAQ (reference sequence). The DNA of the CDR3 is TGTGCCAGCAGTCCCATCCACAGTTACGAGCAGTACTTC. Its protein is CASSPIHSYEQYF.

This rearrangement joins TRBV20-1 to TRBJ2-1; D gene ambiguous. The CDR3 extends over 11 amino acids. V lost 7 bases and J 10 bases, leaving 14 bases between the germline ends. Germline V gene lookup returns CDR1 DFQATT and CDR2 SNEGSKA (reference sequence). The CDR3 region has the DNA TGCAGTGTTACCCGACTCGTCGAGCAGTTCTTC. Amino acids: CSVTRLVEQFF.

CDR3 nucleotides: TGTGCCACCAGCAGGACTAGCGGGGGGCCCCCCGTCACAGATACGCAGTATTTT. The encoded protein is CATSRTSGGPPVTDTQYF. The J gene is TRBJ2-3, the V gene TRBV15; 13 nucleotides match TRBD2. V lost 3 bases to trimming and J lost 2 bases; unmatched junction nucleotides: 8. The CDR3 totals 18 residues. Germline V gene lookup returns CDR1 LNHNV and CDR2 YYDKDF (reference sequence).

Only one count was recorded for this clone. The chain has TRBV11-3 and TRBJ2-3; D may be TRBD2 (6 bases). With 3 bases removed from V and 4 bases from J, the gap between germline ends came to 23 bases. The germline V gene has CDR1 SGHNT and CDR2 YENEEA. The CDR3 length is 18 residues. The CDR3 here is CASSFGGRFSSLPDTQYF. CDR3 DNA: TGTGCCAGCAGCTTTGGGGGGAGATTTTCGTCGTTGCCAGATACGCAGTATTTT.

J is TRBJ1-6 and V is TRBV28, with unresolved D. The CDR3 consists of 15 residues. From germline, CDR1 is MDHEN and CDR2 SYDVKM. V lost 6 bases and J lost 3, with 12 bases in between. This chain's CDR3 is CASRWAGIYNSPLHF. The CDR3 DNA reads as TGTGCCAGCAGGTGGGCAGGAATCTATAATTCACCCCTCCACTTT. Variable domain in full (rest from reference TRBV28 and TRBJ1-6): DVKVTQSSRYLVKRTGEKVFLECVQDMDHENMFWYRQDPGLGLRLIYFSYDVKMKEKGDIPEGYSVSREKKERFSLILESASTNQTSMYLCASRWAGIYNSPLHFGNGTRLTVT.

The chain couples TRBV19 to TRBJ2-5; possibly TRBD1 for D (5 bases). Germline assignment: CDR1 LNHDA and CDR2 SQIVND (reference sequence). V lost 11 bases to trimming and J lost 5 bases, with 18 bases between them. The CDR3 has 13 amino acids. CDR3 nucleotides: TGTGCCTCAGGGAAGGGGAATGCGGAGACCCAGTACTTC. The encoded protein is CASGKGNAETQYF.